This T cell receptor beta chain stems from a study of T cells in Graves' hyperthyroidism and ophthalmopathy. With 4 bases removed from V and 0 bases from J, the gap between germline ends came to 3 bases. CDR1 is ENHRY and CDR2 is SYGVKD in the germline V gene. The CDR3 length is 12 residues. Using RNA transcripts as the source, TCR beta CDR3 regions were amplified. The TCR CDR3 first-round RT-PCR relied on the HTBI primer set. TCRdb reprocessed the multiplex PCR reads with MiXCR, giving one entry per CDR3 protein. In the table there are hundreds of thousands of distinct CDR3 sequences, 35% to 40% of which are singletons. This clonotype was found a few times.

Material for sequencing was blood. The sequence was collected from a man between 18 and 29 years old with Graves' hyperthyroidism. This chain uses TRBV10-3 with TRBJ1-1; D call uncertain. The CDR3 protein is CAISVVNTEAFF. CDR3 DNA: TGTGCCATCAGTGTAGTGAACACTGAAGCTTTCTTT.